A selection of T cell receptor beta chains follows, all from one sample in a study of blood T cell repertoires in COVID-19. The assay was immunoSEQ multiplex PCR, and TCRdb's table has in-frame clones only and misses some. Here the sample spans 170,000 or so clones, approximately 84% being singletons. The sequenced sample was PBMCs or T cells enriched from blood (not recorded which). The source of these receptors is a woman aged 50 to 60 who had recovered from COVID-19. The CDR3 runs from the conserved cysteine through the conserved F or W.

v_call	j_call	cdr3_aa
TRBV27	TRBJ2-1	CASRRIRTYNEQFF
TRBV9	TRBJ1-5	CASSVGTGSNQPQHF
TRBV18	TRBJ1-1	CASSPTVASGNTEAFF
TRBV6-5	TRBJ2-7	CASRNPLDGGYEQYF
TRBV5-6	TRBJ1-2	CASSFRVNYGYTF
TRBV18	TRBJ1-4	CASSPTVTNEKLFF
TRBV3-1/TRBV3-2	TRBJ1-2	CASSIYRAGNYGYTF
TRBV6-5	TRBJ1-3	CASISSGNTIYF
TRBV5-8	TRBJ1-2	CASSLGAETNYGYTF
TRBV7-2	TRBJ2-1	CASSLGGWSSEQFF
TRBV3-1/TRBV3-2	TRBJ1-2	CASSPRPTSNYGYTF
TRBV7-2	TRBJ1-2	CASSLDSDSYGYTF
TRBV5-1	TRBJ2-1	CASSLSNPQGNEQFF
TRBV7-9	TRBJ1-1	CASSPLENTEAFF
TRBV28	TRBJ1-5	CASRKDREGWSNQPQHF
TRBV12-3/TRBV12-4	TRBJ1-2	CASSYRYGYTF
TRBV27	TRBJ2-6	CASSSYGWTASGANVLTF
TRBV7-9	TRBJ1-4	CASSTRVSEKLFF
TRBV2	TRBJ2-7	CASSVGRVYEQYF
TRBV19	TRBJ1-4	CASSTWTGGPTNEKLFF
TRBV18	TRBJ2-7	CASSLEGEQYF
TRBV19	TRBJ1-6	CASSTTSSYNSPLHF
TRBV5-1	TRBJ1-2	CASSDRDYPNYGYTF
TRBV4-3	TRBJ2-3	CASSQDHSTDTQYF
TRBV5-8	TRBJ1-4	CASSLDVRGSSEKLFF
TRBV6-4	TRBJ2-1	CASSASGGVFYNEQFF
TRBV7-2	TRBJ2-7	CASSLRSGTSSYEQYF
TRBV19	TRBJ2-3	CASSAQGLPDTQYF
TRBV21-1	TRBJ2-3	CASSKAPLREGQTDTQYF
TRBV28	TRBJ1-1	CASRGWTVNTEAFF
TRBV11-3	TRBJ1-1	CASSGGQGAFF
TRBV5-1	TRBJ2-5	CASSLAPRAQETQYF
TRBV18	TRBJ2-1	CASSSAGTGGNNEQFF
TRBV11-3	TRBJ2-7	CASSLEGGRYSYEQYF
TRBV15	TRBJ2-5	CATSRGLAGGVETQYF
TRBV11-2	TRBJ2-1	CASSLAGWGNEQFF
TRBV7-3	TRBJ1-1	CASSFTGAGTEAFF
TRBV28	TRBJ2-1	CASSSPASGRTNEQFF
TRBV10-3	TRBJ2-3	CAISETVQDTQYF
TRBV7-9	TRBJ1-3	CASSFYGAGNTIYF
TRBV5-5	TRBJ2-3	CASSLKDYRSDTQYF
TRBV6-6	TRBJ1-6	CASSPQTGGNSPLHF
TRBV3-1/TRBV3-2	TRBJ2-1	CASSPGPSENNEQFF
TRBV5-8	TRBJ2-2	CASRRTSGRALTGELFF
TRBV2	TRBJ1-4	CASSEQGAGNEKLFF
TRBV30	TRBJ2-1	CAWRVITSGRADEQFF